This entry describes one T cell receptor (beta chain). The target antigen is unknown. CDR3 length: 14 amino acids. The V and J ends lost 2 bases and 7 bases respectively, with 11 bases between them. Per germline, CDR1 SGHTA and CDR2 FQGNSA. 5'RACE primed at constant segments yielded TCR alpha and TCR beta cDNA libraries bearing sample barcodes and UMIs. TCRdb re-analysed the 5' RACE reads in MiXCR, keeping a single row per CDR3 protein. In the table there are approximately 98,000 distinct CDR3 sequences, 18% of which are singletons. This sample is part of a study of T-cell memory formation after mild COVID-19. About the study: The study found TCR clusters largely donor specific.

The study, taken as a whole, reports: Memory from before infection featured some responding clones, which suggests cross-reactive memory joined. Mainly in CM and EM were contracting CD4+ clones; CD8+ were in EMRA.

This clonotype originated in a man aged 18 to 30 who had mild COVID-19 (a few samples of this study predate the infection). Cell type and time point are not known. The chain carries TRBV7-2 and TRBJ2-2, with D tentatively TRBD2 (6 bases). Material: PBMCs or a T cell subset sorted from them (not recorded which). CDR3 sequence: CASSLSWGDGELFF. The CDR3 DNA sequence: TGTGCCAGCAGCTTATCGTGGGGGGACGGGGAGCTGTTTTTT.